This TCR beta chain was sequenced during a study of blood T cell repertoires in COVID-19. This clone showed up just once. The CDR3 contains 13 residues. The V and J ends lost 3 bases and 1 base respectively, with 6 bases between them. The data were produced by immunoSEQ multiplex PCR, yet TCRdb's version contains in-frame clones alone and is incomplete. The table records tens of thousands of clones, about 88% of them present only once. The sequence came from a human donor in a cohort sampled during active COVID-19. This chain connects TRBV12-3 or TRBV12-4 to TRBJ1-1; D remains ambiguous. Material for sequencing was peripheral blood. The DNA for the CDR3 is TGTGCCAGCAGTTTTCCGGGGAACACTGAAGCTTTCTTT. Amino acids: CASSFPGNTEAFF.